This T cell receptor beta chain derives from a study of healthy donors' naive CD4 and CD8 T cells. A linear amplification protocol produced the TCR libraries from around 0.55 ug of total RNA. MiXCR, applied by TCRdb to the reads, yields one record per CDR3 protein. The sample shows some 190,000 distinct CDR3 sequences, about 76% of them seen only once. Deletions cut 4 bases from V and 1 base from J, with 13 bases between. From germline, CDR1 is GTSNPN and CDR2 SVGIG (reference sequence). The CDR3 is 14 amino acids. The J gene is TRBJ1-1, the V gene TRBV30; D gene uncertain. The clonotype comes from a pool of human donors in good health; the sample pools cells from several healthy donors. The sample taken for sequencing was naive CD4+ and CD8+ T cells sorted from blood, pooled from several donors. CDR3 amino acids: CAWTKGITNTEAFF. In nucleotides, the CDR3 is TGTGCCTGGACCAAAGGGATCACGAACACTGAAGCTTTCTTT.